Shown below are 3 T cell receptor beta chains from a single sample sequenced in a study of blood T cell repertoires in COVID-19. Repertoires were generated with immunoSEQ multiplex PCR, while TCRdb's copy carries only in-frame clones and drops some. Of some 120,000 clones listed, more than 80% are singletons. Sequences were obtained from peripheral blood. All receptors come from a human donor in a cohort sampled during active COVID-19.

The chain links TRBV7-6 to TRBJ2-2; 10 nucleotides match TRBD1. CDR1 and CDR2 from the germline V gene are SGHVS and FNYEAQ. V gave up 5 bases and J gave up 2 bases; unmatched junction bases: 5. The CDR3 is 16 amino acids. CDR3 nucleotides: TGTGCCAGCAGCGCCCGGGACAGGGGAAACACCGGGGAGCTGTTTTTT. It translates to CASSARDRGNTGELFF.

The gene calls are TRBV19 and TRBJ2-7, with D hard to call. Per the germline V gene, CDR1 is LNHDA and CDR2 is SQIVND (reference sequence). The CDR3 spans 12 residues. V lost 7 bases, J lost 6 bases, and 13 bases lay in between. The CDR3 bases are TGTGCCAGTACCGACACCTTGGGCGAGCAGTACTTC. Protein sequence: CASTDTLGEQYF.

The chain joins TRBV29-1 to TRBJ1-3; D perhaps matches TRBD1 (5 bases). This CDR3 has 18 residues. The germline V and J ends were trimmed by 3 bases and 0 bases, with 21 bases remaining between them. The germline gives CDR1 SQVTM, CDR2 ANQGSEA. CDR3 DNA: TGCAGCGTTGAGGGGCCCGGGGGGACGGTGTTCTCTGGAAACACCATATATTTT. It specifies CSVEGPGGTVFSGNTIYF.